Following are 8 T cell receptor beta chains from one sample sequenced in a study of glioma-infiltrating T cells after dendritic cell vaccination. Profiling relied on immunoSEQ multiplex PCR, and the TCRdb table lists in-frame clones only, not all of them. The data contain about 92,000 clones, 86% of them singletons. The source material was blood, sampled before dendritic cell vaccination. Receptor source: a human donor with glioblastoma.

The rearrangement joins TRBV19 to TRBJ2-3; possible D gene TRBD2, 6 bases. This CDR3 is 13 amino acids long. Germline CDR1 and CDR2: LNHDA and SQIVND (reference sequence). With 0 bases removed from V and 8 bases from J, the gap between germline ends came to 9 bases. As DNA, the CDR3 is TGTGCCAGTAGTATAGATCTGGAGGGTACGCAGTATTTT. This translates into CASSIDLEGTQYF.

The V gene is TRBV11-2, the J gene TRBJ2-5, with a weak D call TRBD2 (6 bases). The V and J ends lost 4 bases and 5 bases respectively, with 14 bases between them. Germline CDR1 and CDR2: SGHAT and FQNNGV. The CDR3 is 14 residues long. This CDR3 is CASSYPGLGETQYF. The CDR3, as DNA: TGTGCCAGCAGCTATCCGGGACTTGGGGAGACCCAGTACTTC.

This clone was detected once. The V gene is TRBV5-1, the J gene TRBJ1-4; D might be TRBD1 (5 bases). Germline V lookup: CDR1 SGHRS, CDR2 YFSETQ. The CDR3 runs to 15 residues. V lost 0 bases and J 5 bases, leaving 11 bases between the germline ends. This CDR3 reads CASSLEWAGNEKLFF. Written as DNA, the CDR3 is TGCGCCAGCAGCTTGGAATGGGCAGGGAATGAAAAACTGTTTTTT.

This sequence joins TRBV6-5 and TRBJ1-4, with D possibly being TRBD1 (5 bases). Between the trimmed V and J ends, which lost 2 bases and 2 bases, there was a span of 6 bases. Germline CDR1 reads MNHEY; CDR2 reads SVGAGI. The CDR3 contains 14 residues. CDR3 residues: CASSYRGTNEKLFF. For the CDR3, the DNA is TGTGCCAGCAGTTACCGGGGGACTAATGAAAAACTGTTTTTT.

The rearrangement joins TRBV2 to TRBJ2-7; unclear D gene. Trimming cost V 0 bases and J 3 bases, with 12 bases left between them. The germline V gene encodes CDR1 SNHLY and CDR2 FYNNEI. This CDR3 contains 15 residues. The DNA for the CDR3 is TGTGCCAGCAGTGAAGCGCTTCAGACAATCTACGAGCAGTACTTC. Translating gives CASSEALQTIYEQYF.

The CDR3 sequence: CASSLTGGSYNEQFF. CDR3 coding DNA: TGCGCCAGCAGCTTAACAGGGGGCTCATACAATGAGCAGTTCTTC. J is TRBJ2-1 and V is TRBV5-1, with 9 bases fitting TRBD1. The CDR3 length is 15 residues. Germline V gives CDR1 SGHRS, CDR2 YFSETQ. V shed 2 bases and J 4 bases; nucleotides not matched to a gene: 4.

This clone is a singleton in its sample. The chain has TRBV7-9 and TRBJ2-7; TRBD2 is a possible D gene (5 bases). V was shortened by 4 bases and J by 5 bases, with 12 bases between the two germline ends. Germline loops: CDR1 SEHNR, CDR2 FQNEAQ (reference sequence). CDR3 length: 13 residues. For the CDR3, the DNA is TGTGCCAGCAGCTCCCTTATCGGGGACGAGCAGTACTTC. The encoded protein is CASSSLIGDEQYF.

The V gene is TRBV5-1, the J gene TRBJ2-7; TRBD1 aligns across 8 bases. Germline CDR1 and CDR2: SGHRS and YFSETQ. CDR3 length equals 14 residues. Trimming took 2 bases from V and 5 from J; bases not matched to a gene: 6. CDR3 loop: CASSFLTGAHEQYF. The CDR3 DNA sequence: TGCGCCAGCAGCTTTTTGACAGGGGCACACGAGCAGTACTTC.